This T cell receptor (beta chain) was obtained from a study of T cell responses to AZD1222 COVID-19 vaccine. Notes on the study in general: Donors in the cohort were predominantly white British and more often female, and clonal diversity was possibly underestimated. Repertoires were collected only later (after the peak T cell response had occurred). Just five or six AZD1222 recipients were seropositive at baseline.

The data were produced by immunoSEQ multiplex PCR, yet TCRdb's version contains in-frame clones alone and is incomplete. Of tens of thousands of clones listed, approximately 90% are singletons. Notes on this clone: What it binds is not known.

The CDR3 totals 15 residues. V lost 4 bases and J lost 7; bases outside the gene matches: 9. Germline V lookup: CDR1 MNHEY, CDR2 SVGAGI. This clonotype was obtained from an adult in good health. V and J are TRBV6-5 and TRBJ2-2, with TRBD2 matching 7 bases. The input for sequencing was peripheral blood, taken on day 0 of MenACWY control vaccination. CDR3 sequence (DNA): TGTGCCAGCAGTTTTGGCGGGAGCGGGGTCGGGGAGCTGTTTTTT. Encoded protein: CASSFGGSGVGELFF.